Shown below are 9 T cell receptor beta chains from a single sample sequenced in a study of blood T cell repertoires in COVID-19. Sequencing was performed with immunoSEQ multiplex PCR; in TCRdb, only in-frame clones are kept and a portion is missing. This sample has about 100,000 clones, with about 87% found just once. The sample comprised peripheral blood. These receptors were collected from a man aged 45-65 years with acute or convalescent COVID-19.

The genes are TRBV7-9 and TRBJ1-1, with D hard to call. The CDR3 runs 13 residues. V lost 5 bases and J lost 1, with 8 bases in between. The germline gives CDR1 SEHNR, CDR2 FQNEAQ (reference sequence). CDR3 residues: CASSRQWNTEAFF. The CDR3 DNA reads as TGTGCCAGCAGCCGTCAGTGGAACACTGAAGCTTTCTTT.

CDR3 residues: CASSLGGQGKETQYF. The CDR3 bases are TGTGCCAGCAGCTTAGGGGGACAGGGAAAAGAGACCCAGTACTTC. The rearrangement uses TRBV11-2 and TRBJ2-5, with 9 bases matching TRBD1. Germline-derived CDR1 and CDR2 are SGHAT and FQNNGV. CDR3 length equals 15 residues. The V gene end was trimmed by 1 base and the J gene end by 3 bases; junction bases not matched to a gene: 3.

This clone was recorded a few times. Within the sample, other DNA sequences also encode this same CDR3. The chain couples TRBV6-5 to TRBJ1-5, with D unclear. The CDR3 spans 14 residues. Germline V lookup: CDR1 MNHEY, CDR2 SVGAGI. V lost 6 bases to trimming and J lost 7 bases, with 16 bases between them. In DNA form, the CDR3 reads TGTGCCAGCAGCCCGGGCGGGATAGGGCAGCCCCAGCATTTT. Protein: CASSPGGIGQPQHF.

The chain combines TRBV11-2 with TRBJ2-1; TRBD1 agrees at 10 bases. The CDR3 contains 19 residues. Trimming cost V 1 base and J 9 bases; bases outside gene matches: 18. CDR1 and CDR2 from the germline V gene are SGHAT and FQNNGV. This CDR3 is CASSLVERDRGVWFGEQFF. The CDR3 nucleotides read TGTGCCAGCAGCTTAGTTGAGAGGGACAGGGGAGTCTGGTTTGGTGAGCAGTTCTTC.

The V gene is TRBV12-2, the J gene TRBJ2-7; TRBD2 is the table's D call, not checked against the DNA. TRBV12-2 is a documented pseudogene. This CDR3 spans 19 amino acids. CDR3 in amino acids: CASRPAPNHLPTSGYEQYF. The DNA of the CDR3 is TGTGCAAGTCGCCCGGCCCCTAATCATTTACCGACTAGCGGCTACGAGCAGTACTTC.

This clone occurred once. The DNA of the CDR3 is TGTGCCAGCAGCTTAGGGAGCGTACTCCAAGAGACCCAGTACTTC. Translating gives CASSLGSVLQETQYF. The chain is built from TRBV11-2 and TRBJ2-5; no clear D gene. The V end lost 1 base, the J end lost 1 base, and 10 bases lay between the germline ends. The germline V gene encodes CDR1 SGHAT and CDR2 FQNNGV. The CDR3 is made up of 15 amino acids.

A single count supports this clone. CDR3 protein: CASSLPGQGPEQYF. The CDR3, as DNA: TGTGCCAGCAGCCTCCCGGGACAGGGACCAGAGCAGTACTTC. The chain carries TRBV28 and TRBJ2-7; 9 bases fit TRBD1. Germline CDR1 is MDHEN and CDR2 is SYDVKM. V was pared by 6 bases and J by 7 bases, with 10 bases of the junction left unmatched. The CDR3 has 14 residues.

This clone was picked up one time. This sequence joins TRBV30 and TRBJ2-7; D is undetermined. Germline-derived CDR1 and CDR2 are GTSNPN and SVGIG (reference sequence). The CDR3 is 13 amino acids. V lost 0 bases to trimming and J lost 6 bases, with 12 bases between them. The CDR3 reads CAWSVRNGAEQYF. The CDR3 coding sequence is TGTGCCTGGAGTGTGAGAAATGGTGCCGAGCAGTACTTC. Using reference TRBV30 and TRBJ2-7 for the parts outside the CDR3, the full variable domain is SQTIHQWPATLVQPVGSPLSLECTVEGTSNPNLYWYRQAAGRGLQLLFYSVGIGQISSEVPQNLSASRPQDRQFILSSKKLLLSDSGFYLCAWSVRNGAEQYFGPGTRLTVT.

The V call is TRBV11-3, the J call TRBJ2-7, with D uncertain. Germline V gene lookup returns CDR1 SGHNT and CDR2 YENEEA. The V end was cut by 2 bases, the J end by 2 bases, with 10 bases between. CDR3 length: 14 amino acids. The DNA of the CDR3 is TGTGCCAGCAGCTTAAAGGTGGGCACCTACGAGCAGTACTTC. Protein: CASSLKVGTYEQYF. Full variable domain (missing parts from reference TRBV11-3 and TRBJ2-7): EAGVVQSPRYKIIEKKQPVAFWCNPISGHNTLYWYLQNLGQGPELLIRYENEEAVDDSQLPKDRFSAERLKGVDSTLKIQPAELGDSAVYLCASSLKVGTYEQYFGPGTRLTVT.